This TCR beta chain comes out of a study of cytomegalovirus exposure and HLA in healthy donors. This PCR relied on a set of 60 Vbeta primers and 13 Jbeta primers. The protocol was immunoSEQ multiplex PCR, while the TCRdb copy is restricted to in-frame clones and leaves out a portion. The profile covers about 150,000 clones, with over 70% appearing a single time and roughly 3% taken by the ten largest. In its sample, this clone was seen once. The donors comprised healthy bone marrow donors. Per germline, CDR1 SGHRS and CDR2 YFSETQ. This CDR3 spans 16 amino acids. V was pared by 4 bases and J by 2 bases, with 8 bases of the junction left unmatched.

This TCR was sampled from a woman aged 45-65 years in good health and CMV-seropositive. Sequencing was performed on PBMCs. This chain links TRBV5-1 with TRBJ2-1; 8 bases fit TRBD1. The CDR3 spells CASSLLGQGAYNEQFF. In DNA, the CDR3 is TGCGCCAGCAGCCTCCTCGGACAGGGCGCCTACAATGAGCAGTTCTTC.